This entry describes one T cell receptor beta chain. Its antigen is unknown. TCRdb's copy holds only in-frame clones and misses some; the assay was immunoSEQ multiplex PCR. The table records about 77,000 clones, about 84% of them present only once. The V segment lost 5 bases and the J segment 4 bases; nucleotides outside the gene matches: 7. This CDR3 comprises 15 residues. Germline V lookup: CDR1 SGHVS, CDR2 FQNEAQ. This specimen comes from a study of OX40 agonist ivuxolimab in advanced cancers. Overall study context: Ivuxolimab, an agonist antibody against OX40 (CD134), was given to patients. Intravenous ivuxolimab at 0.01 to 10 mg/kg was given to patients every 2 weeks. Study-wide findings and caveats: Partial responders at 0.1-3.0 mg/kg had among the lowest clonal expansion. The study found that CD8+ T cells averaged more expanded clones than CD4+.

The sequence came from an adult with an advanced solid tumor such as melanoma, head and neck, liver or kidney cancer. The chain has TRBV7-8 and TRBJ1-1; 10 bases agree with TRBD1. The starting material was CD4+ or CD8+ T cells sorted from blood, obtained in a trial of the OX40 agonist ivuxolimab. CDR3 sequence reads: CASSLSDRGGTEAFF. The CDR3 DNA reads TGTGCCAGCAGCCTATCGGACAGGGGGGGCACTGAAGCTTTCTTT.